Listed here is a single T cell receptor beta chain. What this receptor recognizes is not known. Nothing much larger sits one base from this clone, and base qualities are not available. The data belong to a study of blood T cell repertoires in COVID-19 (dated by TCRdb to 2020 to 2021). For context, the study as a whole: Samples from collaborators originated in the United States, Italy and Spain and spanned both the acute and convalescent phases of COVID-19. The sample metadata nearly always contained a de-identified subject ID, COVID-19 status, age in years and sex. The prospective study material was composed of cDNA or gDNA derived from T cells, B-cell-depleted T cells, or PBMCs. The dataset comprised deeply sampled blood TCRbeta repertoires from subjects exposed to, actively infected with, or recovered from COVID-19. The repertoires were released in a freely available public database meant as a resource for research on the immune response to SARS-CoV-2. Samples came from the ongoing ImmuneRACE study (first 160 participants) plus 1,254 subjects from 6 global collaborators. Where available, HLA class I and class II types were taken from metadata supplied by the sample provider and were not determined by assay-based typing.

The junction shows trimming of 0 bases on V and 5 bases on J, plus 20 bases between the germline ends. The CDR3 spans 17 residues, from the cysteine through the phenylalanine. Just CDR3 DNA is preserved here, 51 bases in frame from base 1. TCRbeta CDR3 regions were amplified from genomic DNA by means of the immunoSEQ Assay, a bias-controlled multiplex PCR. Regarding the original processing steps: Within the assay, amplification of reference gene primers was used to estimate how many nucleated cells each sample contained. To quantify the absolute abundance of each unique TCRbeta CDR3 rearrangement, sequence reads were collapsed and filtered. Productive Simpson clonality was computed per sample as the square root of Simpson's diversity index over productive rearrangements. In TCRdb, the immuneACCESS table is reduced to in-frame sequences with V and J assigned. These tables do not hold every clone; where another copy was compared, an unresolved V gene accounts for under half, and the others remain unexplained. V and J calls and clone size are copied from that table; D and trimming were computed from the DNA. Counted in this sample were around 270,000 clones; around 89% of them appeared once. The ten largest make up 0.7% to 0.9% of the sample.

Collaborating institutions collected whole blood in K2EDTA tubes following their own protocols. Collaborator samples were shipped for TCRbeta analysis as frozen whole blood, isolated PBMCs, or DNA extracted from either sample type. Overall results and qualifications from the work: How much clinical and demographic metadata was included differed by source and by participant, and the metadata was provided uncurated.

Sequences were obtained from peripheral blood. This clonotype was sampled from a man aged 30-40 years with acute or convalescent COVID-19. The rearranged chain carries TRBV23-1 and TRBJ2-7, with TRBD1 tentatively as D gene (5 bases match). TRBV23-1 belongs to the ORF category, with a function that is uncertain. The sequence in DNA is TGCGCCAGCAGTCAATCGTTCAGGGCTAGACGGGCGGACGAGCAGTACTTC. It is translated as CASSQSFRARRADEQYF.